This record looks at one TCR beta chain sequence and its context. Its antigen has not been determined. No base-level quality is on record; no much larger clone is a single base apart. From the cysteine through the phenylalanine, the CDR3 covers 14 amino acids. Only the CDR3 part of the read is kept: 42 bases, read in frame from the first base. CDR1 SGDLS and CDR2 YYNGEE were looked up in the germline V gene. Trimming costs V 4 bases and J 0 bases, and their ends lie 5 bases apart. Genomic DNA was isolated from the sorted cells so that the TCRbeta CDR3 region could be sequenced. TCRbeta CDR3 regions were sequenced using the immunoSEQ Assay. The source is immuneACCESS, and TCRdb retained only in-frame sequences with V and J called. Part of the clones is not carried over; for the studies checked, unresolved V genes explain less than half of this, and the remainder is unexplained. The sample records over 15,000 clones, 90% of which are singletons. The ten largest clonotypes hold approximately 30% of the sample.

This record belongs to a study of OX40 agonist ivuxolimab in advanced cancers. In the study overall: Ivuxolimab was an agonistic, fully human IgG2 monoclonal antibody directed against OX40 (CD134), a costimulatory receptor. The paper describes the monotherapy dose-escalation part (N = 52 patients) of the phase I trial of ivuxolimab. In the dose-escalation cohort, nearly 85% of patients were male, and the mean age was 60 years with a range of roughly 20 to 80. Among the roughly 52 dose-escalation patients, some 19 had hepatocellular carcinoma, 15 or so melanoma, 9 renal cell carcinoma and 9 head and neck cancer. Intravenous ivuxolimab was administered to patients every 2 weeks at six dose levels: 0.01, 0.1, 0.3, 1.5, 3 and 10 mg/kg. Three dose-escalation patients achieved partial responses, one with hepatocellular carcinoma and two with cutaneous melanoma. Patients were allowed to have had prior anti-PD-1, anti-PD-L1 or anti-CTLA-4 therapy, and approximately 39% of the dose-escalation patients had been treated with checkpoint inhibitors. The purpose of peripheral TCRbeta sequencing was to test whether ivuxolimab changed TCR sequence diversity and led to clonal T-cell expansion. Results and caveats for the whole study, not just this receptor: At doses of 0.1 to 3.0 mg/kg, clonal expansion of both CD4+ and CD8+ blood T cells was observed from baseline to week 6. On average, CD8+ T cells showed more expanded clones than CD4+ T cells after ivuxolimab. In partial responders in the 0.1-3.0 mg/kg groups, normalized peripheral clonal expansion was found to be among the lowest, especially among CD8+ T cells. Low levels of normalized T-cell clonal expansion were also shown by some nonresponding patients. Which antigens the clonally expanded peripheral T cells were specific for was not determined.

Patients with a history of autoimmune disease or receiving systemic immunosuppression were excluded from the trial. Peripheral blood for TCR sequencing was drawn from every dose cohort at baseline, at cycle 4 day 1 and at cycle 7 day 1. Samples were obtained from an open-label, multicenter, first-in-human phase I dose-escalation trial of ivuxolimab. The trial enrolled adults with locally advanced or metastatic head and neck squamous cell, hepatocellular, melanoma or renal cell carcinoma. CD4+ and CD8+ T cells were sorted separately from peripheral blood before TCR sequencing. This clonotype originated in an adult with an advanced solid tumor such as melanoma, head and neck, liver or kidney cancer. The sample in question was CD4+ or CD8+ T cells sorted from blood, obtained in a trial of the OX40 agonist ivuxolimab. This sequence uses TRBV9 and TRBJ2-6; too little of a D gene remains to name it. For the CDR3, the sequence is CASSPNSGANVLTF. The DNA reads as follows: TGTGCCAGCAGCCCTAACTCTGGGGCCAACGTCCTGACTTTC.